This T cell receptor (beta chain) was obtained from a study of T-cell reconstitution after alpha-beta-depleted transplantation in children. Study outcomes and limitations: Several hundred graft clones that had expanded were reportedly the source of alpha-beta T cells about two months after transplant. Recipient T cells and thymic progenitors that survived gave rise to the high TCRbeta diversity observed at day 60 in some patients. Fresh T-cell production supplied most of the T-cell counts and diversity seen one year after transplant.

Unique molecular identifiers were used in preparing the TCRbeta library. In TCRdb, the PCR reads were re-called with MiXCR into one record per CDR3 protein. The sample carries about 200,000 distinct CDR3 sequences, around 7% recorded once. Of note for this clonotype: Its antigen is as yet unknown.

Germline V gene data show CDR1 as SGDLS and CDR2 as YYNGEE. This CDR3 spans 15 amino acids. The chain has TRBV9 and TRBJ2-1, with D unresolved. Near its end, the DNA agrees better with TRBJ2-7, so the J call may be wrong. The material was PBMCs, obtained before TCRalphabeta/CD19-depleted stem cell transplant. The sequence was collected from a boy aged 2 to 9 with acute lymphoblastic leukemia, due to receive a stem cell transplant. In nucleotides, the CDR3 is TGTGCCAGCAGCGTCTCAATGGTACATATGGATGAGCAGTACTTC. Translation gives CASSVSMVHMDEQYF.